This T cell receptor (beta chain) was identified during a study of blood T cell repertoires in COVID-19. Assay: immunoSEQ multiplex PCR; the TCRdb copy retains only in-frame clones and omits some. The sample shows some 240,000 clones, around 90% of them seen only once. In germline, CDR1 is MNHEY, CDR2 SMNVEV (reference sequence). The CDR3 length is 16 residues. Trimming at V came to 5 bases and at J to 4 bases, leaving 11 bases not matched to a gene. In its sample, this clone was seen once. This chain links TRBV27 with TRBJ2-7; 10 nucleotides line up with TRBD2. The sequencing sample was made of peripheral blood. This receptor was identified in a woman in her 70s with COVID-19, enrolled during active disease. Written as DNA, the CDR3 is TGTGCCAGCAGTCCGGATCTAGCGGGAGTAACGTACGAGCAGTACTTC. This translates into CASSPDLAGVTYEQYF.